A selection of T cell receptor beta chains follows, all from one sample in a study of T cell changes during pregnancy in multiple sclerosis. Profiling relied on immunoSEQ multiplex PCR, and the TCRdb table lists in-frame clones only, not all of them. The table lists tens of thousands of clones, 93% of them singletons. Specimen: CD8+ T cells from peripheral blood mononuclear cells, collected after pregnancy. All receptors derive from a female donor with multiple sclerosis, enrolled in a pregnancy study. The CDR3 runs from the conserved cysteine through the conserved F or W. The order of the fields is J gene, V gene, clone size, D gene, CDR3 DNA, CDR3 protein. D genes are given only for firm matches. A row's size may be missing; if present it is once, few, many or a size class.

j_gene: TRBJ2-1; v_gene: TRBV6-1; abundance: NA; d_gene: TRBD2; CDR3nt: TGTGCCAGCAGGCGGGGGGTAGCCGATGAGCAGTTCTTC; CDR3aa: CASRRGVADEQFF
j_gene: TRBJ2-7; v_gene: TRBV7-9; abundance: NA; d_gene: NA; CDR3nt: TGTGCCAGCAGCCCAACCGGGACACTCTCCTACGAGCAGTACTTC; CDR3aa: CASSPTGTLSYEQYF
j_gene: TRBJ1-1; v_gene: TRBV19; abundance: NA; d_gene: TRBD1; CDR3nt: TGTGCCAGTAGTCCCTCCGGGACAGGGAAGGGTTGGACTGAAGCTTTCTTT; CDR3aa: CASSPSGTGKGWTEAFF
j_gene: TRBJ1-2; v_gene: TRBV6-6; abundance: once; d_gene: TRBD1; CDR3nt: TGTGCCAGCAGCCCGGGACAGGGCGGCTACACCTTC; CDR3aa: CASSPGQGGYTF
j_gene: TRBJ1-5; v_gene: TRBV2; abundance: few; d_gene: TRBD1; CDR3nt: TGTGCCAGCAGTCGGGGACAGAACAATCAGCCCCAGCATTTT; CDR3aa: CASSRGQNNQPQHF
j_gene: TRBJ1-5; v_gene: TRBV27; abundance: NA; d_gene: NA; CDR3nt: TGTGCCAGCTCGCTCGGGAGCAATCAGCCCCAGCATTTT; CDR3aa: CASSLGSNQPQHF
j_gene: TRBJ2-2; v_gene: TRBV9; abundance: NA; d_gene: TRBD2; CDR3nt: TGTGCCAGCAGCATCAGCGGGGGGAACACCGGGGAGCTGTTTTTT; CDR3aa: CASSISGGNTGELFF
j_gene: TRBJ1-3; v_gene: TRBV5-5; abundance: NA; d_gene: TRBD1; CDR3nt: TGTGCCAGCAGCGCCTACAGGGGGCTCGACTCTGGAAACACCATATATTTT; CDR3aa: CASSAYRGLDSGNTIYF
j_gene: TRBJ1-5; v_gene: TRBV19; abundance: NA; d_gene: TRBD1; CDR3nt: TGTGCCAGTAGTATGGAGGGACAGTATAGCAATCAGCCCCAGCATTTT; CDR3aa: CASSMEGQYSNQPQHF
j_gene: TRBJ2-7; v_gene: TRBV5-1; abundance: once; d_gene: NA; CDR3nt: TGCGCCAGCAGCTTGCCGGGGAGCTCCTACGAGCAGTACTTC; CDR3aa: CASSLPGSSYEQYF
j_gene: TRBJ2-1; v_gene: TRBV9; abundance: NA; d_gene: TRBD2; CDR3nt: TGTGCCAGCAGCCCTAGACTAGCGGGGTTCTACAATGAGCAGTTCTTC; CDR3aa: CASSPRLAGFYNEQFF
j_gene: TRBJ1-2; v_gene: TRBV11-2; abundance: NA; d_gene: TRBD1; CDR3nt: TGTGCCAGCAGCTTAGATCGGTTTTCAGGGGGCGATCGGGAAGGCTACACCTTC; CDR3aa: CASSLDRFSGGDREGYTF
j_gene: TRBJ2-3; v_gene: TRBV2; abundance: NA; d_gene: TRBD1; CDR3nt: TGTGCCAGCAGTGAAGCCCAAGACAGGGATACAGATACGCAGTATTTT; CDR3aa: CASSEAQDRDTDTQYF
j_gene: TRBJ2-2; v_gene: TRBV5-1; abundance: NA; d_gene: TRBD2; CDR3nt: TGCGCCAGCAGCCGAGGACTAGCGGGAGGCACCGGGGAGCTGTTTTTT; CDR3aa: CASSRGLAGGTGELFF
j_gene: TRBJ1-6; v_gene: TRBV11-2; abundance: NA; d_gene: NA; CDR3nt: TGTGCCAGCAGCCAGTTGAGGGTTAGCGCTGAGTATAATTCACCCCTCCACTTT; CDR3aa: CASSQLRVSAEYNSPLHF
j_gene: TRBJ2-7; v_gene: TRBV28; abundance: NA; d_gene: TRBD1; CDR3nt: TGTGCCAGCAGAACAGGGGTCGAGCAGTACTTC; CDR3aa: CASRTGVEQYF
j_gene: TRBJ2-2; v_gene: TRBV7-6; abundance: NA; d_gene: NA; CDR3nt: TGTGCCAGCAGCTTAGCAGGGATAGGGGGCACCGGGGAGCTGTTTTTT; CDR3aa: CASSLAGIGGTGELFF
j_gene: TRBJ2-1; v_gene: TRBV4-2; abundance: NA; d_gene: TRBD1; CDR3nt: TGTGCCAGCAGCCCAGGGACAGACAATGAGCAGTTCTTC; CDR3aa: CASSPGTDNEQFF
j_gene: TRBJ2-5; v_gene: TRBV4-3; abundance: NA; d_gene: TRBD2; CDR3nt: TGCGCCAGCAGCCAATTGGCGGGGGAGGGACAGACCCAGTACTTC; CDR3aa: CASSQLAGEGQTQYF
j_gene: TRBJ1-2; v_gene: TRBV4-1; abundance: NA; d_gene: NA; CDR3nt: TGCGCCAGCAGCCCGATAGCTAACTATGGCTACACCTTC; CDR3aa: CASSPIANYGYTF
j_gene: TRBJ1-2; v_gene: TRBV4-3; abundance: NA; d_gene: NA; CDR3nt: TGCGCCAGCAGCCAAGACAGTTTAAACCATGGCTACACCTTC; CDR3aa: CASSQDSLNHGYTF
j_gene: TRBJ2-4; v_gene: TRBV2; abundance: NA; d_gene: NA; CDR3nt: TGTGCCAGCAGTGAAGTTAGCTACTACGAAAACATTCAGTACTTC; CDR3aa: CASSEVSYYENIQYF
j_gene: TRBJ2-1; v_gene: TRBV7-8; abundance: NA; d_gene: NA; CDR3nt: TGTGCCAGCAGCTTAGCGCTAGCGAGTTTCTATAATGAGCAGTTCTTC; CDR3aa: CASSLALASFYNEQFF
j_gene: TRBJ2-1; v_gene: TRBV7-3; abundance: NA; d_gene: NA; CDR3nt: TGTGCCAGCAGCTCCCCATACGGTGAGCAGTTCTTC; CDR3aa: CASSSPYGEQFF
j_gene: TRBJ2-7; v_gene: TRBV27; abundance: NA; d_gene: NA; CDR3nt: TGTGCCAGCAGTTTAGGCGGGTACGAGCAGTACTTC; CDR3aa: CASSLGGYEQYF
j_gene: TRBJ2-7; v_gene: TRBV29-1; abundance: NA; d_gene: NA; CDR3nt: TGCAGCGTCCTTCCCTCGGGGGAATACGAGCAGTACTTC; CDR3aa: CSVLPSGEYEQYF
j_gene: TRBJ1-2; v_gene: TRBV29-1; abundance: NA; d_gene: NA; CDR3nt: TGCAGCGCCTCCGAACGGTATGGCTACACCTTC; CDR3aa: CSASERYGYTF
j_gene: TRBJ2-7; v_gene: TRBV28; abundance: NA; d_gene: NA; CDR3nt: TGTGCCAGCAGTTTATACGGCGGGGCCTCCTACGAGCAGTACTTC; CDR3aa: CASSLYGGASYEQYF
j_gene: TRBJ2-7; v_gene: TRBV5-1; abundance: NA; d_gene: NA; CDR3nt: TGCGCCAGCAGCCCCCAGACAGGAATAACCTACGAGCAGTACTTC; CDR3aa: CASSPQTGITYEQYF
j_gene: TRBJ1-1; v_gene: TRBV29-1; abundance: NA; d_gene: TRBD1; CDR3nt: TGCAGCAGTGAGGACAGGTTGAACACTGAAGCTTTCTTT; CDR3aa: CSSEDRLNTEAFF
j_gene: TRBJ2-5; v_gene: TRBV7-9; abundance: NA; d_gene: TRBD2; CDR3nt: TGTGCCAGCAGCCCCCCCGGGGGGAGACTTCAAGAGACCCAGTACTTC; CDR3aa: CASSPPGGRLQETQYF
j_gene: TRBJ1-2; v_gene: TRBV4-3; abundance: NA; d_gene: NA; CDR3nt: TGCGCCAGCAGCTCAGCAGGGACTGCGAACTATGGCTACACCTTC; CDR3aa: CASSSAGTANYGYTF
j_gene: TRBJ2-1; v_gene: TRBV5-4; abundance: NA; d_gene: TRBD2; CDR3nt: TGTGCCAGCAGCTTAGCGGGGGGAAATGAGCAGTTCTTC; CDR3aa: CASSLAGGNEQFF
j_gene: TRBJ2-7; v_gene: TRBV27; abundance: once; d_gene: TRBD2; CDR3nt: TGTGCCAGCGGGCGGGCTAGCGGGGTGTACGAGCAGTACTTC; CDR3aa: CASGRASGVYEQYF
j_gene: TRBJ1-6; v_gene: TRBV12-2; abundance: NA; d_gene: NA; CDR3nt: TGTGCAAGTGGAGCGAAGTGGGGTGTGGAAATCACAGGAAGCTCCTATAATTCACCCCTCCACTTT; CDR3aa: CASGAKWGVEITGSSYNSPLHF
j_gene: TRBJ2-7; v_gene: TRBV6-5; abundance: NA; d_gene: TRBD1; CDR3nt: TGTGCCAGCAGTGCCGACAGGGGGGCCTACGAGCAGTACTTC; CDR3aa: CASSADRGAYEQYF